This T cell receptor beta chain was recorded in a study of T cell responses to AZD1222 COVID-19 vaccine. With V trimmed by 0 bases and J by 3 bases, 3 bases remained unmatched. The germline V gene encodes CDR1 SGHRS and CDR2 YFSETQ. The CDR3 extends over 15 amino acids. Notes on the study in general: Among the donors, most were white British and more were female, and clonal diversity was possibly underestimated. Regions left unmutated in variants are reportedly the target of nearly half of spike-specific TCRs. Spike-specific TCR repertoires showed rising breadth and depth after two AZD1222 doses. Baseline antibody screening turned up just five to seven seropositive AZD1222 recipients.

This clone has only one observation. The target antigen is unknown. TCRdb's table, derived via immunoSEQ multiplex PCR, lists solely in-frame clones and lacks some. Of 140,000 to 150,000 clones listed, under 95% are singletons. This sequence joins TRBV5-1 and TRBJ2-3, with 8 bases aligning to TRBD2. The sequence derives from an adult in good health. The input for sequencing was peripheral blood, taken on day 0 of AZD1222 vaccination. The DNA of the CDR3 is TGCGCCAGCAGCTTGGAGTTAGCGGGGACAGATACGCAGTATTTT. This encodes CASSLELAGTDTQYF.